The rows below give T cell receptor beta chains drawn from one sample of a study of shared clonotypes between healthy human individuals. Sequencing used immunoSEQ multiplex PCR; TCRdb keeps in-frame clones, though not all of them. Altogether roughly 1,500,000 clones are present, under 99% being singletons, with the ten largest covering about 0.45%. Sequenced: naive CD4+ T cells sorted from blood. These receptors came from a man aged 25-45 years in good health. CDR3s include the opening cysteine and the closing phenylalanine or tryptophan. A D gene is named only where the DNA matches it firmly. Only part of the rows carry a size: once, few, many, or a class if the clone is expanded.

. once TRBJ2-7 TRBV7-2 CASTSQGYEQYF TGTGCCAGCACCTCACAGGGCTACGAGCAGTACTTC
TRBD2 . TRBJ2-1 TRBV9 CASSEGLAGGVLYNEQFF TGTGCCAGCAGCGAGGGACTAGCGGGAGGTGTCCTTTACAATGAGCAGTTCTTC
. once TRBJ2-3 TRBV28 CASSLGASKGDTQYF TGTGCCAGCAGTTTGGGCGCTAGTAAGGGCGATACGCAGTATTTT
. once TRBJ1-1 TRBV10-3 CAISESGGMNTEAFF TGTGCCATCAGTGAGTCGGGGGGCATGAACACTGAAGCTTTCTTT
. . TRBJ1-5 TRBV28 CASRSLSNQPQHF TGTGCCTCCCGATCACTTAGCAATCAGCCCCAGCATTTT
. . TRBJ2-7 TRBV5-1 CASSLRGDSYEQYF TGCGCCAGCAGCTTACGAGGAGACTCCTACGAGCAGTACTTC
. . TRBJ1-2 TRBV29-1 CSAGTANYGYTF TGCAGCGCCGGGACTGCTAACTATGGCTACACCTTC
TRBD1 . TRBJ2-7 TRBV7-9 CASSTRTGADYEQYF TGTGCCAGCAGCACTCGGACAGGTGCTGACTACGAGCAGTACTTC
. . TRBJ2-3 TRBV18 CASSPGEVITDTQYF TGTGCCAGCTCACCAGGGGAAGTCATCACAGATACGCAGTATTTT
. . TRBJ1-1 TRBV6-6 CASSYPTGKYTEAFF TGTGCCAGCAGTTACCCAACAGGAAAATACACTGAAGCTTTCTTT
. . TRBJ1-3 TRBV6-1 CASLGARGNTIYF TGTGCCAGTCTGGGCGCGCGAGGAAACACCATATATTTT
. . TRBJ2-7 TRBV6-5 CASRFASTPYEQYF TGTGCCAGCAGGTTCGCATCTACCCCATACGAGCAGTACTTC
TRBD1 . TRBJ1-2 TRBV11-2 CASSLLPGQGLYGYTF TGTGCCAGCAGCTTACTACCGGGACAGGGGTTGTATGGCTACACCTTC
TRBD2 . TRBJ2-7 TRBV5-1 CASSGRAYEQYF TGCGCCAGCAGCGGGAGGGCCTACGAGCAGTACTTC
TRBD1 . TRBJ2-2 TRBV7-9 CASSPDRVVQRELFF TGTGCCAGCAGCCCCGACAGGGTGGTTCAGCGGGAGCTGTTTTTT
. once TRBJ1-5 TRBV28 CASSLGINNQPQHF TGTGCCAGCAGTTTGGGGATAAACAATCAGCCCCAGCATTTT
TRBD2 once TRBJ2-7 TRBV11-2 CASSFLGAGAPRIIYF TGTGCCAGCAGCTTCCTTGGGGCGGGAGCACCGAGAATAATCTACTTC
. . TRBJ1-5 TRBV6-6 CASSFPGGNQPQHF TGTGCCAGCAGTTTTCCAGGGGGCAATCAGCCCCAGCATTTT
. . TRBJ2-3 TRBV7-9 CASPVPNYF TGTGCCAGTCCCGTTCCGAACTATTTT
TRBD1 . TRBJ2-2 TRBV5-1 CASSERTGGGYTGELFF TGCGCCAGCAGCGAACGGACAGGGGGAGGATATACCGGGGAGCTGTTTTTT
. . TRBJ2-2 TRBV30 CAWSVANSGELFF TGTGCCTGGAGTGTAGCTAACTCCGGGGAGCTGTTTTTT
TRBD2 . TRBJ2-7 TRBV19 CASSTSGPASGTSYEQYF TGTGCCAGTAGTACCTCTGGACCTGCTAGCGGGACTTCCTACGAGCAGTACTTC
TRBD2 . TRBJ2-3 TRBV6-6 CASSYSGSFRDTQYF TGTGCCAGCAGCTATAGCGGGAGCTTTAGGGATACGCAGTATTTT
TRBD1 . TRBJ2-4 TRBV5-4 CASSLEGPGGSKNIQYF TGTGCCAGCAGCTTGGAGGGGCCAGGGGGCTCAAAAAACATTCAGTACTTC
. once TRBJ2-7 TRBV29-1 CSVGHGYEQYF TGCAGCGTTGGTCACGGGTACGAGCAGTACTTC
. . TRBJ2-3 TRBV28 CASRPPLGSAGTQYF TGTGCCAGCAGACCTCCTTTAGGGTCCGCAGGCACGCAGTATTTT
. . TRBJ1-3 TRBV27 CASSFGIGNTIYF TGTGCCAGCAGTTTCGGGATTGGAAACACCATATATTTT
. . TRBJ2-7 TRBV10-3 CAISGDPGEQYF TGTGCCATCAGTGGGGACCCCGGGGAGCAGTACTTC
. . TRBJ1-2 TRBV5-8 CASSFGHRIQGGYTF TGTGCCAGCAGTTTCGGACACCGCATTCAGGGTGGCTACACCTTC
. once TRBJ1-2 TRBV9 CASSVAADRNYGYTF TGTGCCAGCAGCGTAGCCGCGGACAGAAACTATGGCTACACCTTC
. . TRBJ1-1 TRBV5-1 CASSLSGLNTEAFF TGCGCCAGCAGCTTGTCAGGGTTGAACACTGAAGCTTTCTTT
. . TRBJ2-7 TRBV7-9 CASSRASVHEQYF TGTGCCAGCAGCCGGGCATCGGTTCACGAGCAGTACTTC
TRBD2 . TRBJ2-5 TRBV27 CASRLGLAGETQYF TGTGCCAGCAGACTCGGACTAGCGGGAGAGACCCAGTACTTC
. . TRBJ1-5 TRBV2 CASSLDRNQPQHF TGTGCCAGCAGTCTCGACCGAAATCAGCCCCAGCATTTT
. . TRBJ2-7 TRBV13 CASSTQDPFYEQYF TGTGCCAGCAGTACGCAGGACCCGTTCTACGAGCAGTACTTC
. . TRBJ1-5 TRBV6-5 CASSIRVFSNQPQHF TGTGCCAGCAGTATCAGGGTTTTTAGCAATCAGCCCCAGCATTTT
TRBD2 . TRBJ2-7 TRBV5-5 CASIRLADKYEQYF TGTGCCAGCATACGACTAGCAGATAAGTACGAGCAGTACTTC
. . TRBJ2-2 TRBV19 CASSISGTGDGATNTGELFF TGTGCCAGTAGTATAAGCGGGACAGGCGACGGCGCAACGAACACCGGGGAGCTGTTTTTT
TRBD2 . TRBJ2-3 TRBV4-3 CASSQEGGRADTQYF TGCGCCAGCAGCCAAGAAGGCGGGAGGGCAGATACGCAGTATTTT
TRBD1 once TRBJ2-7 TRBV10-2 CASSDRDRGSYEQYF TGCGCCAGCAGTGACAGGGACAGGGGTTCCTACGAGCAGTACTTC
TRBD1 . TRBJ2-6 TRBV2 CASSRDRGQTGANVLTF TGTGCCAGCAGTAGGGACAGGGGCCAAACTGGGGCCAACGTCCTGACTTTC
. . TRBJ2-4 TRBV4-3 CASSQDAGTKNIQYF TGCGCCAGCAGCCAAGACGCGGGGACCAAAAACATTCAGTACTTC
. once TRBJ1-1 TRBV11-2 CASSAGGNTEAFF TGTGCCAGCAGCGCCGGGGGAAACACTGAAGCTTTCTTT
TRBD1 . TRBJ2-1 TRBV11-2 CASSYGGTGGYNEQFF TGTGCCAGCAGCTATGGTGGGACAGGGGGCTACAATGAGCAGTTCTTC
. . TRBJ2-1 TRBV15 CATSRDLDNEQFF TGTGCCACCAGCAGAGACCTGGACAATGAGCAGTTCTTC